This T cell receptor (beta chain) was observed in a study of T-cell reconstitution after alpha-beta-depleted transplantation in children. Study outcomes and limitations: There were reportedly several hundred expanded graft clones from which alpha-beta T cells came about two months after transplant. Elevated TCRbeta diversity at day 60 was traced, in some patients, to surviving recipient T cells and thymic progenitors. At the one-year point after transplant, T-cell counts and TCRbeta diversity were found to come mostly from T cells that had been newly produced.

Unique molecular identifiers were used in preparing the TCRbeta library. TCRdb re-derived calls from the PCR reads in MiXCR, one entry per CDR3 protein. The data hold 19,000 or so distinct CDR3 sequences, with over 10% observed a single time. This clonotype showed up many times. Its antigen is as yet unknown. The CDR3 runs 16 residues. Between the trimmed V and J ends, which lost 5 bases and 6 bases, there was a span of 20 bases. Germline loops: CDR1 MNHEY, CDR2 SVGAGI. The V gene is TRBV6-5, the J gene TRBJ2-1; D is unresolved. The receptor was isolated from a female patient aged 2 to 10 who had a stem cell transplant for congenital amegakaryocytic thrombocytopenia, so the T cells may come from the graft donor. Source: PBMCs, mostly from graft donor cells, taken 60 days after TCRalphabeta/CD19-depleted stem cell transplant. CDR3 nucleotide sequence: TGTGCCAGCAGTCCCCCTATTGGAAGGGCTTTCAATGAGCAGTTCTTC. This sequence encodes CASSPPIGRAFNEQFF.